Listed below are T cell receptor beta chains from one sample, sequenced in a study of cytomegalovirus exposure and HLA in healthy donors. Using immunoSEQ multiplex PCR, the repertoire was profiled, and TCRdb retains in-frame clones only, with some absent. The sample has 130,000 to 150,000 clones, more than 70% seen once; the top ten hold 4.5% to 5%. Input material: PBMCs. The receptors were gathered from a woman aged 50 to 65 in good health and CMV-seronegative. CDR3s include the opening cysteine and the closing phenylalanine or tryptophan. Each record gives: D gene, clone size, V gene, J gene, CDR3 DNA, CDR3 protein. D genes are given only for firm matches. Some rows mark clone size as missing; the rest say once, few, many or name a class of expanded clone.

-,-,TRBV9,TRBJ1-6,TGTGCCAGCAGCGTAGTGGGGGCAGGGGATTCACCCCTCCACTTT,CASSVVGAGDSPLHF
-,once,TRBV9,TRBJ2-5,TGTGCCAGCAGCCCCCTGGCGGGGCCGGGTGAGACCCAGTACTTC,CASSPLAGPGETQYF
-,-,TRBV4-1,TRBJ2-7,TGCGCCAGCAGCGCCCAATGGGCGGGGGCCCCCCACGAGCAGTACTTC,CASSAQWAGAPHEQYF
TRBD2,-,TRBV5-1,TRBJ2-7,TGCGCCAGCAGCTTGGCCCCCTCGGCGGGGGGTTACTCCTACGAGCAGTACTTC,CASSLAPSAGGYSYEQYF
-,-,TRBV5-5,TRBJ2-3,TGTGCCAGCAGCTTGGTCCTAGGTGGAGATACGCAGTATTTT,CASSLVLGGDTQYF
-,few,TRBV7-9,TRBJ2-7,TGTGCCAGCAGCTTAGGGCCAGGGGTATACGAGCAGTACTTC,CASSLGPGVYEQYF
TRBD1,-,TRBV6-6,TRBJ1-4,TGTGCCAGCAGCCGCGGACAGGGTCTTGAAAAACTGTTTTTT,CASSRGQGLEKLFF
TRBD2,-,TRBV7-2,TRBJ2-7,TGTGCCAGCAGCCTGGGACTAGGGAGGCTTTACGAGCAGTACTTC,CASSLGLGRLYEQYF
TRBD1,-,TRBV5-6,TRBJ2-3,TGTGCCAGCAGCTACGGGACAGGGGACTTCACAGATACGCAGTATTTT,CASSYGTGDFTDTQYF
-,-,TRBV19,TRBJ1-1,TGTGCCAGTAGTTCGGGACACCTGAACACTGAAGCTTTCTTT,CASSSGHLNTEAFF
-,-,TRBV6-1,TRBJ1-3,TGTGCCAGCAGGTATCTACAGGGCGCTGGAAACACCATATATTTT,CASRYLQGAGNTIYF
-,-,TRBV7-2,TRBJ2-2,TGTGCCAGCAGCTTTGACACCTGGGGCGGCACCGGGGAGCTGTTTTTT,CASSFDTWGGTGELFF
TRBD2,few,TRBV7-2,TRBJ2-3,TGTGCCAGCAGCTCACTAGCGGGGGCGGATACGCAGTATTTT,CASSSLAGADTQYF
TRBD1,-,TRBV9,TRBJ2-4,TGTGCCAGCAGCGGGACAGGGTTTTTGGGGAACATTCAGTACTTC,CASSGTGFLGNIQYF
-,-,TRBV4-3,TRBJ1-6,TGCGCCAGCAGCCAAGCTACAGATAATTCACCCCTCCACTTT,CASSQATDNSPLHF
-,few,TRBV4-3,TRBJ1-4,TGCGCCAGCAGCCAAGAATGGGGAGGGGGGGGAAAACTGTTTTTT,CASSQEWGGGGKLFF
-,-,TRBV21-1,TRBJ2-7,TGTGCCAGCAGCACCCGACGTATTGGGACAGGGGTGTTCTACGAGCAGTACTTC,CASSTRRIGTGVFYEQYF
TRBD2,-,TRBV7-3,TRBJ2-5,TGTGCCAGCAGCTTACGGGGGAACGGGGGGGCTGGAAAGACCCAGTACTTC,CASSLRGNGGAGKTQYF
-,once,TRBV7-9,TRBJ1-2,TGTGCCAGCAGCTCCAGGCCAGAGGGTGGCTACACCTTC,CASSSRPEGGYTF
-,-,TRBV18,TRBJ1-1,TGTGCCAGCTCACCCTTGTTGGAGGGAGTTCAAGGATTT,CASSPLLEGVQGF
-,-,TRBV28,TRBJ1-2,TGTGCCAGCGGCGGGCGGACAGCTAGCTATGGCTACACCTTC,CASGGRTASYGYTF
-,few,TRBV7-9,TRBJ2-7,TGTGCCAGCAGCCCCGACCATGAGGGGCAGTACTTC,CASSPDHEGQYF
TRBD1,few,TRBV10-2,TRBJ1-2,TGCGCCAGCACCAGGACAGGGGATAACTATGGCTACACCTTC,CASTRTGDNYGYTF
TRBD1,few,TRBV27,TRBJ1-2,TGTGCCAGCAGTCGGGACAGGTCGATAGCTAACTATGGCTACACCTTC,CASSRDRSIANYGYTF
-,-,TRBV27,TRBJ1-1,TGTGCCAGCAGTTTATCGACTGGTCAGACTGAAGCTTTCTTT,CASSLSTGQTEAFF
-,-,TRBV19,TRBJ1-6,TGTGCCACCCGGGGGAGAAGTAATTCACCCCTCCACTTT,CATRGRSNSPLHF
-,-,TRBV5-1,TRBJ1-1,TGCGCCAGCAGCCAAAACCAGGGGAACACTGAAGCTTTCTTT,CASSQNQGNTEAFF
-,few,TRBV27,TRBJ2-7,TGTGCCAGCAGTTTAGGACGACAGTTCGAGCAGTACTTC,CASSLGRQFEQYF
TRBD1,-,TRBV30,TRBJ2-3,TGTGCCTGCGCGACAGGGGCGCTCCAAGATACGCAGTATTTT,CACATGALQDTQYF
-,-,TRBV19,TRBJ1-5,TGTGCCAGTAGGGGCCAGGAATATAGCAATCAGCCCCAGCATTTT,CASRGQEYSNQPQHF
TRBD1,-,TRBV7-9,TRBJ2-7,TGTGCCAGCAGCCACTTGGAAGACAGGGTCTCCTACGAGCAGTACTTC,CASSHLEDRVSYEQYF
-,-,TRBV2,TRBJ1-1,TGTGCCAGCAGGCAAGCCTTCCCGAGGATTGAAGCTTTCTTT,CASRQAFPRIEAFF
TRBD2,once,TRBV6-6,TRBJ2-5,TGTGCCAGCGTAACTACTAGCGGGGCCATGGAGACCCAGTACTTC,CASVTTSGAMETQYF
-,-,TRBV10-3,TRBJ2-2,TGTGCCGCGGGAAACGGGCTGAACACCGGGGAGCTGTTTTTT,CAAGNGLNTGELFF
-,once,TRBV6-1,TRBJ1-1,TGTGCCAGCACGAGGACAATAAACACTGAAGCTTTCTTT,CASTRTINTEAFF
-,-,TRBV7-8,TRBJ2-2,TGTGCCAGCAGCTTAATGGTGACAGGAGGATACACCGGGGAGCTGTTTTTT,CASSLMVTGGYTGELFF
TRBD2,-,TRBV7-2,TRBJ2-1,TGTGCCAGCAGCACCGGACTAGTCCCCAATGAGCAGTTCTTC,CASSTGLVPNEQFF
TRBD1,once,TRBV5-1,TRBJ1-4,TGCGCCAGCAGCCCGCACGACAGGGACCACTCTGAAAAACTGTTTTTT,CASSPHDRDHSEKLFF
-,-,TRBV6-1,TRBJ2-2,TGTGCCAGCAGTGAGAGGTCCGGGGAGCTGTTTTTT,CASSERSGELFF
-,-,TRBV7-9,TRBJ2-7,TGTGCCAGCAGCCGCCGGGACATGTTCTCCTACGAGCAGTACTTC,CASSRRDMFSYEQYF
-,-,TRBV19,TRBJ2-3,TGTGCCAGTAGGGGGGGACGGACGCAGTATTTT,CASRGGRTQYF
TRBD1,few,TRBV19,TRBJ2-3,TGTGCCAGTAGTATTCTTCAGGGGGCGTCAGATACGCAGTATTTT,CASSILQGASDTQYF
-,-,TRBV7-2,TRBJ1-6,TGTGCCAGCAGCTTACTTTCTACAGGGCCCTATAATTCACCCCTCCACTTT,CASSLLSTGPYNSPLHF
TRBD2,-,TRBV6-1,TRBJ2-3,TGTGCCAGCAGGGGAATAGCGGGGAGCACAGATACGCAGTATTTT,CASRGIAGSTDTQYF
TRBD1,-,TRBV4-3,TRBJ2-1,TGCGCCAGCAGCCAAACACCGGGACAGGTGTACAATGAGCAGTTCTTC,CASSQTPGQVYNEQFF
TRBD1,few,TRBV6-5,TRBJ1-2,TGTGCCAGCAGTCCTCGGGACAGGGACTATGGCTACACCTTC,CASSPRDRDYGYTF
-,-,TRBV18,TRBJ2-7,TGTGCCAGCTCACCACAGGGACTGCGCGGCGAGCAGTACTTC,CASSPQGLRGEQYF
TRBD1,few,TRBV12-5,TRBJ1-4,TGTGCTAGTGGTCGAGACAGGGGGCGAGGGAAGACTAATGAAAAACTGTTTTTT,CASGRDRGRGKTNEKLFF
-,-,TRBV30,TRBJ1-6,TGTGCCGGCCGGGAGACCAATAATTCACCCCTCCACTTT,CAGRETNNSPLHF
-,-,TRBV10-3,TRBJ2-7,TGTGCCATCAGTGAGTATAGCGGTAGTCACGAGCAGTACTTC,CAISEYSGSHEQYF
-,-,TRBV12-2,TRBJ2-7,TGTGCAAGTCGCTTACGACAGGATTCCTACGAGCAGTACTTC,CASRLRQDSYEQYF
TRBD1,-,TRBV7-2,TRBJ2-7,TGTGCCAGCAGCTTCGGGACAGGGGGCTTCTACGAGCAGTACTTC,CASSFGTGGFYEQYF
TRBD1,-,TRBV18,TRBJ2-7,TGTGCCAGCTCAATGGTGGACAGGGGCTACGAGCAGTACTTC,CASSMVDRGYEQYF
-,-,TRBV6-5,TRBJ1-2,TGTGCCAGCAGTTACTTGGGGGGGAGTAACTATGGCTACACCTTC,CASSYLGGSNYGYTF
TRBD2,-,TRBV9,TRBJ2-3,TGTGCCAGCAGCGTAGATCCAACTAGCGGGTTTTTAACTAGCACAGATACGCAGTATTTT,CASSVDPTSGFLTSTDTQYF
-,-,TRBV7-8,TRBJ1-5,TGTGCCAGCAGCTTAGACACGGGGAGATTAATGCCCCAGCATTTT,CASSLDTGRLMPQHF
TRBD1,once,TRBV2,TRBJ2-7,TGTGCCAGCTGGGACAGGGGGCATGAGGGAGAGCAGTACTTC,CASWDRGHEGEQYF
TRBD1,-,TRBV19,TRBJ2-1,TGTGCCAGTAGTACCGGGGACAGCAGCAATGAGCAGTTCTTC,CASSTGDSSNEQFF
-,once,TRBV6-4,TRBJ2-1,TGTGCCAGCAGTGACGGGGAGTACAATGAGCAGTTCTTC,CASSDGEYNEQFF